This TCR beta chain comes out of a study of cytomegalovirus exposure and HLA in healthy donors. The donors were members of the validation cohort, which comprised 120 subjects and was separate from the first cohort of 666 subjects. Germline V gene data show CDR1 as LNHNV and CDR2 as YYDKDF (reference sequence). Trimming left V 0 bases short and J 7 bases short, with 10 bases between. The CDR3 totals 14 residues. Sequenced by immunoSEQ multiplex PCR; TCRdb stores in-frame clones only, minus some. This sample yields approximately 100,000 clones, of which around 90% are seen a single time; about 1.8% belongs to the top ten.

This TCR was recovered from a woman between 18 and 30 years old in good health and CMV-seropositive. V and J are TRBV15 and TRBJ2-4, with TRBD2 as a possible D gene (5 bases). The sequencing sample was made of PBMCs. DNA of the CDR3: TGTGCCACCAGCAGAGAAGGCCCGGGGAACATTCAGTACTTC. Protein: CATSREGPGNIQYF.